Following are 8 T cell receptor beta chains from one sample sequenced in a study of blood T cell repertoires in COVID-19. Produced via immunoSEQ multiplex PCR; TCRdb's table is partial and in-frame only. The data hold 110,000 to 150,000 clones, with roughly 88% observed a single time. Material: peripheral blood. Receptors were obtained from a man in his sixties with active or convalescent COVID-19.

V is TRBV2 and J is TRBJ1-3; weak D call: TRBD1 (5 bases). Looked up from germline, CDR1 is SNHLY and CDR2 is FYNNEI. The CDR3 is made up of 15 amino acids. V dropped 6 bases and J dropped 0 bases, with 12 bases sitting between them. CDR3 nucleotide sequence: TGTGCCAGCAGAGGTGACAGCGCCTCTGGAAACACCATATATTTT. Translating it yields CASRGDSASGNTIYF.

This sequence joins TRBV18 and TRBJ1-1, with no clear D. The CDR3 spans 13 residues. Germline V gene lookup returns CDR1 KGHSH and CDR2 LQKENI. Trimming pared 5 bases from V and 0 bases from J, leaving 7 bases between. CDR3 loop: CASSELMNTEAFF. The CDR3 nucleotides are TGTGCCAGCTCAGAGTTAATGAACACTGAAGCTTTCTTT.

This chain links TRBV6-2 or TRBV6-3 with TRBJ1-2; 8 positions agree with TRBD1. V shed 2 bases, J shed 7 bases, and the junction held 9 bases outside the gene matches. CDR3 size: 15 residues. In germline, CDR1 is MNHEY, CDR2 SVGEGT. The CDR3 nucleotides read TGTGCCAGCAGTTACCGACAGGGACAGGCTTCTGGCTACACCTTC. It codes for CASSYRQGQASGYTF.

This sequence joins TRBV7-2 and TRBJ2-5; 12 nucleotides line up with TRBD2. V dropped 6 bases and J dropped 0; count of bases not matched to a gene: 5. The CDR3 loop spans 16 amino acids. Germline CDR1 reads SGHTA; CDR2 reads FQGNSA. CDR3 coding DNA: TGTGCCAGCAGTGAGACTAGCGGGGGATACCAAGAGACCCAGTACTTC. Residues: CASSETSGGYQETQYF. The complete variable domain, with remaining parts taken from reference TRBV7-2 and TRBJ2-5, reads GAGVSQSPSNKVTEKGKDVELRCDPISGHTALYWYRQSLGQGLEFLIYFQGNSAPDKSGLPSDRFSAERTGGSVSTLTIQRTQQEDSAVYLCASSETSGGYQETQYFGPGTRLLVL.

The rearrangement joins TRBV6-6 to TRBJ1-2, with no clear D. Deletions cut 3 bases from V and 3 bases from J, with 8 bases between. Germline V gives CDR1 MNHNY, CDR2 SVGAGI (reference sequence). CDR3 length: 13 residues. CDR3 in amino acids: CASSYNRDYGYTF. The CDR3 DNA reads as TGTGCCAGCAGTTATAACAGAGACTATGGCTACACCTTC.

This clone was recorded a few times. The chain has TRBV2 and TRBJ1-6; D perhaps matches TRBD1 (5 bases). The CDR3 extends over 13 amino acids. Germline CDR1 SNHLY, CDR2 FYNNEI. V lost 10 bases and J 4 bases, leaving 11 bases between the germline ends. CDR3 bases: TGTGCCACCGGGGGAGGTTATAATTCACCCCTCCACTTT. Residues: CATGGGYNSPLHF.

Ten or more counts support this clone. The sample carries other DNA sequences with the same CDR3. The V call is TRBV19, the J call TRBJ1-2; 9 bases agree with TRBD1. This CDR3 has 15 amino acids. The germline gives CDR1 LNHDA, CDR2 SQIVND (reference sequence). With V trimmed by 3 bases and J by 2 bases, 4 bases remained unmatched. As DNA, the CDR3 is TGTGCCAGTAGTATCAAGACAGGGGGGAACTATGGCTACACCTTC. Translation gives CASSIKTGGNYGYTF. Complete variable domain (other parts from reference TRBV19 and TRBJ1-2): DGGITQSPKYLFRKEGQNVTLSCEQNLNHDAMYWYRQDPGQGLRLIYYSQIVNDFQKGDIAEGYSVSREKKESFPLTVTSAQKNPTAFYLCASSIKTGGNYGYTFGSGTRLTVV.

The chain employs TRBV24-1 and TRBJ2-1, with D perhaps TRBD2 (5 bases). The length of the CDR3 is 16 residues. V lost 10 bases and J 1 base, leaving 19 bases between the germline ends. Germline-derived CDR1 and CDR2 are KGHDR and SFDVKD. The CDR3 sequence: CATQDRTRGSYNEQFF. The CDR3 bases are TGTGCCACTCAAGACCGGACTCGAGGTTCCTACAATGAGCAGTTCTTC.